This TCR beta chain was retrieved from a study of T cells after posttransplantation cyclophosphamide. TCRdb's copy holds only in-frame clones and misses some; the assay was immunoSEQ multiplex PCR. The data show about 6,400 clones, with none appearing a single time. A marrow graft followed busulfan-fludarabine conditioning, with cyclophosphamide on days +3 and +4. This clone is medium-sized (0.01 to 0.1%) by share. Its antigen is not known. The V end was cut by 5 bases, the J end by 6 bases, with 8 bases between. The length of the CDR3 is 12 residues. The germline CDR1 and CDR2 sequences are MNHEY and SVGAGI. General study points: Donor CD8+ memory clones often dominated recipient blood repertoires at later times.

Specimen: PBMCs, collected after an allogeneic stem cell transplant with post-transplant cyclophosphamide. This TCR came from a male patient aged 25 to 39 who received an allogeneic stem cell transplant from an unrelated donor, was CMV-positive, and had acute and chronic GVHD. Some T cells here may be from the graft donor. The chain couples TRBV6-5 to TRBJ2-1; perhaps TRBD1 as D (5 bases). Written as DNA, the CDR3 is TGTGCCAGCAGTGGCGACAGCAATGAGCAGTTCTTC. This codes for CASSGDSNEQFF.